These T cell receptor beta chains were read from a single sample in a study of cytomegalovirus exposure and HLA in healthy donors. The data were produced by immunoSEQ multiplex PCR, yet TCRdb's version contains in-frame clones alone and is incomplete. Altogether 96,000 or so clones are present, approximately 74% being singletons, with the ten largest covering roughly 13%. Sample: PBMCs. The receptors stem from a woman in her sixties or seventies in good health and CMV-seropositive. Each CDR3 is given with its conserved first and last residue. Fields, in order: D gene, V gene, J gene, clone size, CDR3 protein, CDR3 DNA. A D gene is named only where the DNA matches it firmly. Expanded clones get a size class; other rows say once, few or many, or leave the size out.

TRBD1,TRBV6-5,TRBJ1-5,-,CASRDRGFGQPQHF,TGTGCCAGCAGAGACAGGGGCTTTGGACAGCCCCAGCATTTT
TRBD2,TRBV7-8,TRBJ2-5,few,CASSANPGLAAGETQYF,TGTGCCAGCAGCGCCAATCCGGGACTAGCGGCAGGAGAGACCCAGTACTTC
-,TRBV5-4,TRBJ1-4,-,CASSTRQAGVEKLFF,TGTGCCAGCAGCACGAGACAGGCGGGGGTTGAAAAACTGTTTTTT
TRBD2,TRBV2,TRBJ2-3,-,CASSLTSSETDTQYF,TGTGCCAGCAGTCTGACTAGCTCGGAAACAGATACGCAGTATTTT
-,TRBV7-8,TRBJ1-2,-,CASSPNIAQVNYGYTF,TGTGCCAGCAGCCCAAATATCGCACAGGTTAACTATGGCTACACCTTC
-,TRBV12-5,TRBJ2-7,-,CASGSRPGAGPYEQYF,TGTGCTAGTGGTTCCCGCCCTGGGGCAGGACCCTACGAGCAGTACTTC
-,TRBV9,TRBJ2-7,-,CASSELTGEQYF,TGTGCCAGCAGCGAGTTAACAGGAGAGCAGTACTTC
-,TRBV5-6,TRBJ1-6,-,CASSFAGRSPLHF,TGTGCCAGCAGCTTTGCAGGGCGCTCACCCCTCCACTTT
TRBD2,TRBV7-2,TRBJ2-1,-,CASSVTGTSVLQFF,TGTGCCAGCAGCGTGACCGGGACTAGCGTTTTGCAGTTCTTC
TRBD2,TRBV2,TRBJ2-2,-,CASMRLAADTGELFF,TGTGCCAGCATGAGACTAGCGGCGGACACCGGGGAGCTGTTTTTT
-,TRBV7-2,TRBJ1-2,-,CASSLAGGFGSRYGYTF,TGTGCCAGCAGCTTAGCTGGGGGCTTCGGTTCGCGGTATGGCTACACCTTC
TRBD2,TRBV7-3,TRBJ2-1,once,CASSYSSGRAYEQFF,TGTGCCAGCAGCTATTCTAGCGGGAGGGCCTATGAGCAGTTCTTC
-,TRBV5-1,TRBJ2-3,-,CASSLLERNTDTQYF,TGCGCCAGCAGCTTGTTGGAGCGGAACACAGATACGCAGTATTTT
-,TRBV7-2,TRBJ1-1,-,CASSQTDTEAFF,TGTGCCAGCAGCCAGACAGATACTGAAGCTTTCTTT
-,TRBV7-9,TRBJ2-1,-,CASSLVAGDEQFF,TGTGCCAGCAGCTTAGTTGCCGGGGATGAGCAGTTCTTC
-,TRBV5-1,TRBJ1-2,-,CASSLAQGFKVRYGYTF,TGCGCCAGCAGCTTGGCGCAGGGTTTCAAGGTGAGGTATGGCTACACCTTC
TRBD2,TRBV10-2,TRBJ2-7,-,CASSDWGGEQYF,TGCGCCAGCAGTGATTGGGGGGGTGAGCAGTACTTC
-,TRBV19,TRBJ1-1,-,CASSIASTRGTEAFF,TGTGCCAGTAGTATTGCTTCCACCCGGGGCACTGAAGCTTTCTTT
TRBD1,TRBV7-2,TRBJ1-5,-,CASSLAGTEGNQPQHF,TGTGCCAGCAGCTTAGCCGGGACAGAGGGCAATCAGCCCCAGCATTTT
-,TRBV28,TRBJ2-2,-,CASRVWSTGELFF,TGTGCCAGCAGGGTCTGGAGCACCGGGGAGCTGTTTTTT
-,TRBV7-9,TRBJ2-5,-,CASSPRSNQGGETQYF,TGTGCCAGCAGCCCTCGCTCGAATCAGGGCGGCGAGACCCAGTACTTC
-,TRBV14,TRBJ2-2,-,CAGSQPGFAGELFF,TGTGCCGGCAGCCAGCCGGGGTTCGCCGGGGAGCTGTTTTTT
-,TRBV4-1,TRBJ1-6,-,CASSQDRSSYNSPLHF,TGCGCCAGCAGCCAAGATAGGAGCTCCTATAATTCACCCCTCCACTTT
-,TRBV28,TRBJ2-7,-,CASTPDWDTAYEQYF,TGTGCCAGCACCCCTGACTGGGACACCGCGTACGAGCAGTACTTC
TRBD1,TRBV7-9,TRBJ2-3,-,CASSRAQGAEDTQYF,TGTGCCAGCAGCAGGGCACAGGGGGCAGAAGATACGCAGTATTTT
-,TRBV6-5,TRBJ1-1,medium-sized,CASSIQAANTEAFF,TGTGCCAGCAGCATACAGGCGGCGAACACTGAAGCTTTCTTT
TRBD1,TRBV28,TRBJ1-4,-,CASDRRDRIGEKLFF,TGTGCCAGCGACCGCCGGGACAGGATTGGCGAAAAACTGTTTTTT
TRBD1,TRBV5-6,TRBJ1-6,-,CASSIADRAHNSPLHF,TGTGCCAGCAGCATCGCCGACAGGGCCCATAATTCACCCCTCCACTTT
-,TRBV25-1,TRBJ1-1,-,CASSEGRTEAFF,TGTGCCAGCAGTGAGGGGCGCACTGAAGCTTTCTTT
TRBD2,TRBV2,TRBJ2-2,-,CASSAASGRTGELFF,TGTGCCAGCAGTGCGGCTAGCGGGAGAACCGGGGAGCTGTTTTTT
-,TRBV6-6,TRBJ1-1,-,CASSYVQGYMNTEAFF,TGTGCCAGCAGTTACGTCCAGGGGTACATGAACACTGAAGCTTTCTTT
TRBD1,TRBV6-6,TRBJ2-1,-,CASRTRTGGSYNEQFF,TGTGCCAGCAGGACACGGACAGGGGGCTCCTACAATGAGCAGTTCTTC
-,TRBV6-4,TRBJ2-3,-,CASSEEAADTQYF,TGTGCCAGCAGTGAGGAAGCAGCGGATACGCAGTATTTT
-,TRBV19,TRBJ1-2,-,CASSAEGRNYGYTF,TGTGCCAGTAGCGCCGAGGGCAGAAACTATGGCTACACCTTC
TRBD1,TRBV19,TRBJ1-6,-,CATSDRGSYNSPLHF,TGTGCCACCTCGGACAGGGGGTCCTATAATTCACCCCTCCACTTT
-,TRBV11-2,TRBJ1-3,-,CASSLDASASRANF,TGTGCCAGCAGCTTAGATGCATCCGCAAGCCGAGCGAATTTT
-,TRBV7-2,TRBJ1-2,-,CASSLGGAYGYTF,TGTGCCAGCAGCTTAGGGGGCGCCTATGGCTACACCTTC
TRBD2,TRBV6-4,TRBJ2-7,-,CASNFKRGGRYKYEQYF,TGTGCCAGCAACTTTAAGCGGGGGGGCCGCTATAAATACGAGCAGTACTTC
TRBD1,TRBV5-1,TRBJ2-1,once,CASSLSNFGTGIDNEQFF,TGCGCCAGCAGCCTATCCAATTTCGGGACAGGGATTGACAATGAGCAGTTCTTC
TRBD1,TRBV6-5,TRBJ1-1,once,CASRIPGGKNTEAFF,TGTGCCAGCAGGATACCAGGGGGCAAGAACACTGAAGCTTTCTTT
-,TRBV5-6,TRBJ2-5,-,CASSLGTGRGETQYF,TGTGCCAGCAGCTTGGGGACAGGGAGGGGGGAGACCCAGTACTTC
-,TRBV5-1,TRBJ2-2,-,CASSPGQPNTGELFF,TGCGCCAGCAGCCCTGGACAGCCGAACACCGGGGAGCTGTTTTTT
TRBD2,TRBV4-2,TRBJ2-3,-,CASSQDGVAGGPDTQYF,TGTGCCAGCAGCCAAGATGGGGTGGCGGGGGGGCCTGATACGCAGTATTTT
TRBD1,TRBV4-3,TRBJ1-4,-,CASSPGGQIFNEKLFF,TGCGCCAGCAGCCCAGGGGGACAGATATTTAATGAAAAACTGTTTTTT
TRBD2,TRBV6-1,TRBJ2-1,-,CASSELTSGRNEQFF,TGTGCCAGCAGTGAACTGACTAGCGGGCGGAATGAGCAGTTCTTC
-,TRBV10-3,TRBJ2-1,few,CAIRDSYNEQFF,TGTGCCATCAGGGACAGCTACAATGAGCAGTTCTTC
TRBD1,TRBV4-2,TRBJ1-6,-,CASSRDRARGDSPLHF,TGTGCCAGCAGCCGAGACAGGGCACGGGGGGACTCACCCCTCCACTTT
-,TRBV7-2,TRBJ2-2,-,CASSPGLRTGELFF,TGTGCCAGCAGCCCAGGGCTTCGGACCGGGGAGCTGTTTTTT
TRBD2,TRBV6-5,TRBJ2-7,-,CASSYGGGDEQYF,TGTGCCAGCAGTTACGGGGGAGGGGACGAGCAGTACTTC
TRBD2,TRBV28,TRBJ2-2,-,CASSGTSAARELFF,TGTGCCAGCAGTGGGACTAGCGCGGCCAGGGAGCTGTTTTTT
-,TRBV5-1,TRBJ2-6,-,CASSFDPGVSGANVLTF,TGCGCCAGCAGCTTCGACCCCGGGGTCTCTGGGGCCAACGTCCTGACTTTC
TRBD1,TRBV28,TRBJ1-2,few,CASSSYMGQGANYGYTF,TGTGCCAGCAGTTCTTATATGGGGCAGGGGGCTAACTATGGCTACACCTTC
-,TRBV7-9,TRBJ1-5,-,CASSWDKANQPQHF,TGTGCCAGCAGCTGGGACAAGGCGAATCAGCCCCAGCATTTT
TRBD1,TRBV18,TRBJ2-5,-,CASSPGRGKETQYF,TGTGCCAGCTCACCCGGCAGGGGGAAGGAGACCCAGTACTTC
-,TRBV20-1,TRBJ1-2,-,CSADSGYTF,TGCAGTGCCGACAGTGGCTACACCTTC
TRBD2,TRBV4-1,TRBJ2-3,-,CASSQVTTSGSGTEYF,TGCGCCAGCAGCCAAGTAACGACTAGCGGAAGCGGCACGGAGTATTTT
TRBD1,TRBV7-2,TRBJ1-5,once,CASSLEGQGGRPQHF,TGTGCCAGCAGCTTAGAGGGACAGGGGGGGAGGCCCCAGCATTTT
TRBD1,TRBV10-2,TRBJ1-1,-,CASRETGTNTEAFF,TGCGCCAGCAGGGAGACAGGGACCAACACTGAAGCTTTCTTT
-,TRBV28,TRBJ1-4,-,CASSVRNEKLFF,TGTGCCAGCAGTGTGCGTAATGAAAAACTGTTTTTT